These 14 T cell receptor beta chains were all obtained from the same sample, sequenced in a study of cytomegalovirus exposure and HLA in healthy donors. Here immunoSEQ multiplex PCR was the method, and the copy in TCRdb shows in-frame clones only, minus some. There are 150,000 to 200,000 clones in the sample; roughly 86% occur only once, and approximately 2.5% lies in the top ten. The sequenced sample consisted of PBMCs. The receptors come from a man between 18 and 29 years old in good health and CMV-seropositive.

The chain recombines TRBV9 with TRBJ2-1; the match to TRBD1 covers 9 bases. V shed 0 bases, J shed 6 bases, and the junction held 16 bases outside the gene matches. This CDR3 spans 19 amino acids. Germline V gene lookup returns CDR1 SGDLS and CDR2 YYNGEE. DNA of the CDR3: TGTGCCAGCAGCGTAGCGTTTGGAGGACAGGGGTCCGGGTCCAATGAGCAGTTCTTC. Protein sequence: CASSVAFGGQGSGSNEQFF.

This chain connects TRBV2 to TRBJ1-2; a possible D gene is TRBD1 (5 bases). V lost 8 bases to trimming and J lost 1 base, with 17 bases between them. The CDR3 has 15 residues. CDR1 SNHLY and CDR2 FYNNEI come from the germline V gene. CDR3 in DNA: TGTGCCAGCCCCCCGGGCAGGGTTGTTAACTATGGCTACACCTTC. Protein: CASPPGRVVNYGYTF.

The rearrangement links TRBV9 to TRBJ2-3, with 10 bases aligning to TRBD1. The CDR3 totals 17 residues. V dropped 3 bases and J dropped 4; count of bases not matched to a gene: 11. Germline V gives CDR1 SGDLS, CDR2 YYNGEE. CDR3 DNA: TGTGCCAGCAGCGACATCACGGGACAGGGGCTTGCAGATACGCAGTATTTT. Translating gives CASSDITGQGLADTQYF.

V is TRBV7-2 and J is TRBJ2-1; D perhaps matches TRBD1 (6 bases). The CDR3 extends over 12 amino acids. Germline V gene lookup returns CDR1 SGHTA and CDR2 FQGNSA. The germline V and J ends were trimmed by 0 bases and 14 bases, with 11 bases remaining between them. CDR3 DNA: TGTGCCAGCAGCTTAGCGAATGGGGACAAGTTCTTC. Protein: CASSLANGDKFF.

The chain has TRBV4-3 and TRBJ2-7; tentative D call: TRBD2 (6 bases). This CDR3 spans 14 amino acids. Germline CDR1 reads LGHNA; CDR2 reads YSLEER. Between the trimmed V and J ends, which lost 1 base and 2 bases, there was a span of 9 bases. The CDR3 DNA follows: TGCGCCAGCAGCCAAGCCAGGGAGGCCTACGAGCAGTACTTC. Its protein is CASSQAREAYEQYF.

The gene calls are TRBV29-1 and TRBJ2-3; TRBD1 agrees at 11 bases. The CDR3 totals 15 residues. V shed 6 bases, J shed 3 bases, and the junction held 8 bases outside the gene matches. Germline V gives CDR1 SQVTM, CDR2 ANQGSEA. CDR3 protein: CSVGGRDRGTDTQYF. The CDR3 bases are TGCAGCGTGGGGGGGCGGGACAGGGGGACAGATACGCAGTATTTT.

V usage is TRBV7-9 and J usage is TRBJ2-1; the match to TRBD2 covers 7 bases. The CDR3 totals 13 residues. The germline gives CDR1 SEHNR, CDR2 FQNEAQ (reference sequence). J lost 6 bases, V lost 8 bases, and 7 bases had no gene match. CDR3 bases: TGTGCCAGCGGGGGGGTAGTGGCCAATGAGCAGTTCTTC. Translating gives CASGGVVANEQFF. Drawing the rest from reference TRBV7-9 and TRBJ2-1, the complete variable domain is DTGVSQNPRHKITKRGQNVTFRCDPISEHNRLYWYRQTLGQGPEFLTYFQNEAQLEKSRLLSDRFSAERPKGSFSTLEIQRTEQGDSAMYLCASGGVVANEQFFGPGTRLTVL.

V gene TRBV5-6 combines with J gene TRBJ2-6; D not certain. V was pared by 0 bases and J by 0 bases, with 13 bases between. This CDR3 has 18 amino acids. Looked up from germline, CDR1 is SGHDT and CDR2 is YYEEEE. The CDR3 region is CASSLVAISLSGANVLTF. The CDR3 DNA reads TGTGCCAGCAGCTTGGTAGCCATTTCCCTCTCTGGGGCCAACGTCCTGACTTTC.

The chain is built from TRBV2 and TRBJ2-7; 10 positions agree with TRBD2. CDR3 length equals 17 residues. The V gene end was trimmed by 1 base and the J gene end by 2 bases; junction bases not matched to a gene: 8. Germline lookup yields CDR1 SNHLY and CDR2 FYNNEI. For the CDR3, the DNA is TGTGCCAGCAGTGAAGTTTGGTCTAGCGGGAGAGCCTACGAGCAGTACTTC. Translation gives CASSEVWSSGRAYEQYF. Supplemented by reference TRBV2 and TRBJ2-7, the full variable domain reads EPEVTQTPSHQVTQMGQEVILRCVPISNHLYFYWYRQILGQKVEFLVSFYNNEISEKSEIFDDQFSVERPDGSNFTLKIRSTKLEDSAMYFCASSEVWSSGRAYEQYFGPGTRLTVT.

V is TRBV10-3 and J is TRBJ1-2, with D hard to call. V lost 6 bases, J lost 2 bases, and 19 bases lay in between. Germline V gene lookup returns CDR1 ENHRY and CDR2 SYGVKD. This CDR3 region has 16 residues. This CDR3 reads CAISPRESTVNYGYTF. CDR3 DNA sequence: TGTGCCATCAGCCCACGCGAAAGTACAGTAAACTATGGCTACACCTTC.

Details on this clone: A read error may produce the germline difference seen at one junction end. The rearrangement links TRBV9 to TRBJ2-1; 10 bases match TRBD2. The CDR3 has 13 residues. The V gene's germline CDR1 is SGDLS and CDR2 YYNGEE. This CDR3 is CASSVDFTGTSVF. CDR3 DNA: TGTGCCAGCAGCGTAGATTTTACCGGGACTAGCGTCTTC.

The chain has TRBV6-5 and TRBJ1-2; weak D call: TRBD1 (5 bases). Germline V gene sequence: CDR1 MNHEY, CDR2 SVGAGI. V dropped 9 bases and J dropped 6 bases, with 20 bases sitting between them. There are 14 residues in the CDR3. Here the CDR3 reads CASAVTSGQNGYTF. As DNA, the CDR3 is TGTGCCAGTGCAGTAACGTCAGGGCAGAATGGCTACACCTTC.

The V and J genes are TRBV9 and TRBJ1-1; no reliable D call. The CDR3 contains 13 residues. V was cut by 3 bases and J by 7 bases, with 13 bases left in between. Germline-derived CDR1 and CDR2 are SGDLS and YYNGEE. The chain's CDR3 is CASSAYGKLEAFF. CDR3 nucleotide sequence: TGTGCCAGCAGCGCTTACGGGAAGCTTGAAGCTTTCTTT.

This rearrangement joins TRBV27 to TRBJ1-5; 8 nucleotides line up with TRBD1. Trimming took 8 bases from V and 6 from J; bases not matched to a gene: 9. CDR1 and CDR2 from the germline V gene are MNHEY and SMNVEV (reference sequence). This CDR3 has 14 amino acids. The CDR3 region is CASSRSRGLQPQHF. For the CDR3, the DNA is TGTGCCAGCTCTAGGAGCAGGGGGCTTCAGCCCCAGCATTTT.